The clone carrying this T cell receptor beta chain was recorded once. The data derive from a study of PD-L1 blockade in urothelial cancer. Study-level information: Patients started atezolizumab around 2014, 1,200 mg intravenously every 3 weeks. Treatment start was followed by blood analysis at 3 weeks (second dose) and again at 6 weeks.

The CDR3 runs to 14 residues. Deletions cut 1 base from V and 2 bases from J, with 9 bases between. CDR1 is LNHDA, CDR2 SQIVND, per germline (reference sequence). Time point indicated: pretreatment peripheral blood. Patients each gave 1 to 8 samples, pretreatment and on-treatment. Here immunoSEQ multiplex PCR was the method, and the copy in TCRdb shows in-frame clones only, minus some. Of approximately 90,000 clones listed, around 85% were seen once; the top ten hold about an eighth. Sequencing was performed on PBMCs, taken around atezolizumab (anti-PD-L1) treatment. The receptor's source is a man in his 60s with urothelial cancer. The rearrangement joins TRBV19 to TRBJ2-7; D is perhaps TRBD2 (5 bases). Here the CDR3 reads CASSIVWGAYEQYF. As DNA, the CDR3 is TGTGCCAGTAGTATAGTTTGGGGAGCCTACGAGCAGTACTTC.